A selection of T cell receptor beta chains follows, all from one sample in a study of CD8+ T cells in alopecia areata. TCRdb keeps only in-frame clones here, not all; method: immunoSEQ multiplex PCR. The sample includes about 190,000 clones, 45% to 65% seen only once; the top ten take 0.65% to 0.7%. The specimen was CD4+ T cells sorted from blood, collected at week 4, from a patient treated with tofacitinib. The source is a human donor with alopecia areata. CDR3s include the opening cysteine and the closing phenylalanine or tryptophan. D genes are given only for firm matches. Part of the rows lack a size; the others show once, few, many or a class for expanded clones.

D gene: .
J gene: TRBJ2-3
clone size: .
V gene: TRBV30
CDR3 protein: CAWRMGDPTDTQYF
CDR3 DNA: TGTGCCTGGAGAATGGGGGACCCCACAGATACGCAGTATTTT

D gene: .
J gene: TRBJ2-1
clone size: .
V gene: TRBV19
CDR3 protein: CASSTLTTTIKNEQFF
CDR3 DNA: TGTGCCAGTAGTACCCTGACGACTACTATCAAAAATGAGCAGTTCTTC

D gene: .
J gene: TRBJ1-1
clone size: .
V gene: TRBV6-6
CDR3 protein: CASSYSSGPRTEAFF
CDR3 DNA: TGTGCCAGCAGTTACTCCTCGGGACCAAGGACTGAAGCTTTCTTT

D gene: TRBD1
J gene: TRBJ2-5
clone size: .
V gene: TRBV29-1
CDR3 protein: CSADRGGQETQYF
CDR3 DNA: TGCAGCGCCGACAGGGGGGGCCAAGAGACCCAGTACTTC

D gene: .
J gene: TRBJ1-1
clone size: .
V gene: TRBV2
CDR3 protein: CASSEGSAFF
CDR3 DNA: TGTGCCAGCAGTGAAGGGTCGGCTTTCTTT

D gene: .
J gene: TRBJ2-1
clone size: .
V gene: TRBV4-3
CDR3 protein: CASSLLDEQFF
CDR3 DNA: TGCGCCAGCAGCCTCCTGGATGAGCAGTTCTTC

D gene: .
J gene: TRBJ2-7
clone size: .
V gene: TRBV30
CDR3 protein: CAWGRSGTLPRYF
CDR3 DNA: TGTGCCTGGGGCAGGAGTGGGACTTTACCGCGGTACTTC

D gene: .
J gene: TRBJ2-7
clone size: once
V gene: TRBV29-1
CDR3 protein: CSVGWQGVEQYF
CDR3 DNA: TGCAGCGTTGGGTGGCAGGGAGTCGAGCAGTACTTC

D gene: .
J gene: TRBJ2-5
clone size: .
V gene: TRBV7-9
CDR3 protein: CASSLAGVLAETQYF
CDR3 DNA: TGTGCCAGCAGCTTAGCGGGGGTTCTAGCGGAGACCCAGTACTTC

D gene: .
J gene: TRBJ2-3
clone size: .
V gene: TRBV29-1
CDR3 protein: CSVPIGGSYTDTQYF
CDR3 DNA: TGCAGCGTCCCCATTGGGGGTTCCTACACAGATACGCAGTATTTT

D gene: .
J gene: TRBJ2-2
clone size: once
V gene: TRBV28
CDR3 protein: CASSFEGVNGELFF
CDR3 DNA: TGTGCCAGCAGTTTTGAAGGGGTGAACGGGGAGCTGTTTTTT

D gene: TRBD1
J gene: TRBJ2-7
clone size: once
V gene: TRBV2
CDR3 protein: CASRAGTGGYEQYF
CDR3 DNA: TGTGCCAGCAGAGCCGGGACAGGGGGCTACGAGCAGTACTTC

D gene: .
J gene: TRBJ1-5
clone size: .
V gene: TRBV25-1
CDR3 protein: CASSIGGANQPQHF
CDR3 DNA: TGTGCCAGCAGTATAGGGGGAGCCAATCAGCCCCAGCATTTT

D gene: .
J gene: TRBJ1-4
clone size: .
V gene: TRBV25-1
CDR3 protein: CASSDLSTDPGEKLFF
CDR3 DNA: TGTGCCAGCAGTGACTTGAGTACCGACCCCGGGGAAAAACTGTTTTTT

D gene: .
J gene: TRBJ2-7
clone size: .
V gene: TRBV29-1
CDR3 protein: CSVEDKSSYEQYF
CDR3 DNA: TGCAGCGTTGAAGACAAGAGCTCCTACGAGCAGTACTTC

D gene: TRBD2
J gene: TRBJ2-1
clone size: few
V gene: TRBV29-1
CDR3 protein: CTVGGRKNEQFF
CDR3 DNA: TGCACCGTGGGCGGGAGGAAGAATGAGCAGTTCTTC

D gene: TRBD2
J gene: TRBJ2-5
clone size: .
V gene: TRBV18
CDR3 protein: CASSLGLAGVETQYF
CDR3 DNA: TGTGCCAGCTCGCTGGGACTAGCGGGAGTCGAGACCCAGTACTTC

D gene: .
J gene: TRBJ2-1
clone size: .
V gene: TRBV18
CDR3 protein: CASSPGAANEQFF
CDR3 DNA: TGTGCCAGCTCACCGGGAGCGGCCAATGAGCAGTTCTTC

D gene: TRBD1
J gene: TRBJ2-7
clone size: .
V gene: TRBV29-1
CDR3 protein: CSVAGQGVFEQYF
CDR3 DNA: TGCAGCGTCGCGGGACAGGGAGTTTTCGAGCAGTACTTC

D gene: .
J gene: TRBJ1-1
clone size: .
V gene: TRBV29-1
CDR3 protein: CSVGQINTEAFF
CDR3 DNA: TGCAGCGTTGGACAGATCAACACTGAAGCTTTCTTT

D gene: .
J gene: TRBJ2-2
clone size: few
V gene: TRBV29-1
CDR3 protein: CSVEGRAVPGELFF
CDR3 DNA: TGCAGCGTTGAGGGCAGGGCTGTCCCCGGGGAGCTGTTTTTT

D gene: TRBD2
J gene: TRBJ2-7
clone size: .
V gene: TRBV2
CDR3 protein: CASKLAGDYEQYF
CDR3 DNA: TGTGCCAGCAAACTAGCGGGAGACTACGAGCAGTACTTC

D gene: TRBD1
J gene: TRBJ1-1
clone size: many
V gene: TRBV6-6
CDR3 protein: CAVYRGTVNTEAFF
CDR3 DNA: TGTGCCGTCTATCGCGGGACAGTGAACACTGAAGCTTTCTTT

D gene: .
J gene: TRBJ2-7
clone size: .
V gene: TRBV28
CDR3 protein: CASLGGGLTYEQYF
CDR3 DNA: TGTGCCAGCCTCGGTGGGGGCCTGACCTACGAGCAGTACTTC

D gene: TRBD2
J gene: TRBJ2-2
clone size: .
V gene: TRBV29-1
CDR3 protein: CSVATSGNTGELFF
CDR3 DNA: TGCAGCGTTGCGACTAGCGGGAACACCGGGGAGCTGTTTTTT

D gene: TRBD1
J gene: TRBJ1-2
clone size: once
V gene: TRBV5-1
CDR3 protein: CASSRDRNYGYTF
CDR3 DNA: TGCGCCAGCAGCCGGGACAGGAACTATGGCTACACCTTC

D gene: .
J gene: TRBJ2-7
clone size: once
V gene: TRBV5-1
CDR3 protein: CASSLDYEQYF
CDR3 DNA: TGCGCCAGCAGCTTGGATTACGAGCAGTACTTC

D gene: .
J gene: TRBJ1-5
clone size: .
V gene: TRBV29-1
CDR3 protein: CSVGGTNSNQPQHF
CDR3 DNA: TGCAGCGTTGGTGGAACAAATAGCAATCAGCCCCAGCATTTT

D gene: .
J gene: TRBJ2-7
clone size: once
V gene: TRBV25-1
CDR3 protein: CASRLYNEQYF
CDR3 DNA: TGTGCCAGCAGACTTTATAACGAGCAGTACTTC

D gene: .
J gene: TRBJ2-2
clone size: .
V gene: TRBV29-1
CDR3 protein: CSVDKGTGELFF
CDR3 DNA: TGCAGCGTTGATAAGGGGACAGGGGAGCTGTTTTTT

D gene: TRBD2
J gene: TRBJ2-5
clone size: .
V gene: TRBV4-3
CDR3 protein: CASSKGLAGGGEETQYF
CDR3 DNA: TGCGCCAGCAGCAAGGGACTAGCGGGAGGAGGAGAAGAGACCCAGTACTTC

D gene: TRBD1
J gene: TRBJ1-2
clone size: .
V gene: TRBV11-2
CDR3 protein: CASSVNTGTAKTHF
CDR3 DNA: TGTGCCAGCAGCGTGAACACCGGGACAGCAAAGACCCACTTC

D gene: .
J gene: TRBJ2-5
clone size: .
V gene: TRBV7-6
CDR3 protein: CASSPGLTQYF
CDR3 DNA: TGTGCCAGCAGCCCGGGGTTGACCCAGTACTTC

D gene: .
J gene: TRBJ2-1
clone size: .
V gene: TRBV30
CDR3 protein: CAWSVGSSSYNEQFF
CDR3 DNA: TGTGCCTGGAGTGTAGGGTCGAGCTCCTACAATGAGCAGTTCTTC

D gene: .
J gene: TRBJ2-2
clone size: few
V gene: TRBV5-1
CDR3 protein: CASSLVRVTNTGELFF
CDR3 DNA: TGCGCCAGCAGCTTGGTTAGGGTGACGAACACCGGGGAGCTGTTTTTT

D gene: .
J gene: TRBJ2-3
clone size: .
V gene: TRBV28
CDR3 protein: CASSHRRTDTQYF
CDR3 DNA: TGTGCCAGCAGTCACAGGCGCACAGATACGCAGTATTTT

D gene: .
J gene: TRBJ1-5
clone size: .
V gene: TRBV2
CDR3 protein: CASSGGAGFVSNQPQHF
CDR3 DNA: TGTGCCAGCAGTGGAGGGGCGGGGTTCGTCAGCAATCAGCCCCAGCATTTT

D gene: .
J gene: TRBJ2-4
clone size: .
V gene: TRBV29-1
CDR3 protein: CSVILAAAKNIQYF
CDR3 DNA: TGCAGCGTTATCCTCGCGGCAGCCAAAAACATTCAGTACTTC

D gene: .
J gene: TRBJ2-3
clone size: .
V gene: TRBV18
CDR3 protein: CASSPTGYTDTQYF
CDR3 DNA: TGTGCCAGCTCACCAACAGGATACACAGATACGCAGTATTTT

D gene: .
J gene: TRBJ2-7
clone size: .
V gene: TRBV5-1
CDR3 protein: CASSQGLSSYEQYF
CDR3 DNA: TGCGCCAGCAGCCAGGGACTGAGCTCCTACGAGCAGTACTTC